This T cell receptor (beta chain) was sequenced in a study of regulatory T cells in long-lasting Graves disease. Study observations and caveats: New patients shared fewer public clonotypes (roughly 990) than persistent patients did (roughly 2,500).

Combining iRepertoire HTBI primers with Arm-PCR of CDR3 regions, the authors built TCR beta libraries. In the original workflow: Samples revealed 62 TRBV and over 12 TRBJ segments. TCRdb re-derived calls from the multiplex PCR reads in MiXCR, one entry per CDR3 protein. The V and J calls shown here were made by TCRdb, not taken from the authors' results. This table holds approximately 480,000 distinct CDR3 sequences, roughly 17% found once. This clonotype was seen ten or more times. Its matching antigen is unknown. Time point reported: newly diagnosed GD, antithyroid drugs for less than 3 months. RNA isolated from PBMCs was used to make the TCR library. Per American Thyroid Association guidelines, Graves' disease was diagnosed. The sample was also reused in another study, on T cells in Graves' hyperthyroidism and ophthalmopathy.

This receptor was obtained from a man between 40 and 49 years old with Graves disease. Sequenced material: peripheral blood mononuclear cells (PBMCs), taken at new diagnosis, from a patient treated with antithyroid drugs.

The CDR3 DNA is TGTGCCAGCAGCCCGATGAGCGGAGGGGTCTCCTACAATGAGCAGTTCTTC. This translates into CASSPMSGGVSYNEQFF. The chain links TRBV3-1 to TRBJ2-1; possibly TRBD2 for D (6 bases). V was clipped by 4 bases and J by 0 bases, with 16 bases between them. Per germline, CDR1 LGHDT and CDR2 YNNKEL (reference sequence). This CDR3 is 17 amino acids long.